The rows below give T cell receptor beta chains drawn from one sample of a study of T-cell reconstitution after alpha-beta-depleted transplantation in children. One entry per CDR3 protein results from TCRdb running MiXCR on the PCR reads. The data show about 830,000 distinct CDR3 sequences, with roughly 15% seen just once and around 4.5% held by the top ten. The source material was PBMCs, mostly from graft donor cells, sampled 360 days after TCRalphabeta/CD19-depleted stem cell transplant. The receptors here all came from a male patient younger than 18 who had a stem cell transplant for acute lymphoblastic leukemia, so the T cells may come from the graft donor. CDR3s include the opening cysteine and the closing phenylalanine or tryptophan. A D gene is named only where the DNA matches it firmly. For some rows the clone size is stated as once, few or many, or as a class when expanded; others skip it.

CDR3aa: CASSFEGRGYNEQFF
CDR3nt: TGCGCCAGCAGCTTTGAAGGCCGGGGGTACAATGAGCAGTTCTTC
j_gene: TRBJ2-1
d_gene: NA
v_gene: TRBV5-1
abundance: few

CDR3aa: CAWSGPGETQYF
CDR3nt: TGTGCCTGGAGTGGGCCCGGCGAGACCCAGTACTTC
j_gene: TRBJ2-5
d_gene: NA
v_gene: TRBV30
abundance: NA

CDR3aa: CASSRLAFTNEQFF
CDR3nt: TGTGCCAGCAGCCGACTAGCGTTCACCAATGAGCAGTTCTTC
j_gene: TRBJ2-1
d_gene: TRBD2
v_gene: TRBV9
abundance: many

CDR3aa: CASSLEPPGAVFTGELFF
CDR3nt: TGTGCCAGCAGCTTAGAACCCCCCGGGGCAGTCTTCACCGGGGAGCTGTTTTTT
j_gene: TRBJ2-2
d_gene: NA
v_gene: TRBV11-2
abundance: NA

CDR3aa: CASRRREYNEQFF
CDR3nt: TGTGCCAGCAGGCGCAGAGAGTACAATGAGCAGTTCTTC
j_gene: TRBJ2-1
d_gene: NA
v_gene: TRBV12-3/TRBV12-4
abundance: few

CDR3aa: CSVEVRVAGVAPRGYEQYF
CDR3nt: TGCAGCGTTGAAGTCAGAGTAGCGGGAGTTGCCCCCCGTGGCTACGAGCAGTACTTC
j_gene: TRBJ2-7
d_gene: TRBD2
v_gene: TRBV29-1
abundance: few

CDR3aa: CSVEIEQGGGSIGEQYF
CDR3nt: TGCAGCGTTGAGATTGAACAGGGGGGAGGCTCGATCGGTGAGCAGTACTTC
j_gene: TRBJ2-7
d_gene: TRBD1
v_gene: TRBV29-1
abundance: NA

CDR3aa: CASSLADMGNEQYF
CDR3nt: TGCGCCAGCAGCTTGGCCGATATGGGGAACGAGCAGTACTTC
j_gene: TRBJ2-7
d_gene: NA
v_gene: TRBV5-1
abundance: few

CDR3aa: CASSLGQGNDYGYTF
CDR3nt: TGTGCCAGCAGTTTAGGGCAGGGGAACGACTATGGCTACACCTTC
j_gene: TRBJ1-2
d_gene: NA
v_gene: TRBV28
abundance: few

CDR3aa: CATNRGIQETQYF
CDR3nt: TGTGCCACCAATCGGGGCATCCAAGAGACCCAGTACTTC
j_gene: TRBJ2-5
d_gene: NA
v_gene: TRBV15
abundance: NA

CDR3aa: CATRMTGLEYSLFF
CDR3nt: TGTGCCACCAGGATGACAGGGCTAGAATACTCACTGTTTTTT
j_gene: TRBJ1-4
d_gene: TRBD1
v_gene: TRBV15
abundance: few

CDR3aa: CASRRGRGETQYF
CDR3nt: TGTGCCAGCAGGCGAGGGCGAGGAGAGACCCAGTACTTC
j_gene: TRBJ2-5
d_gene: NA
v_gene: TRBV12-3/TRBV12-4
abundance: few

CDR3aa: CAISLDSALEAFF
CDR3nt: TGTGCCATCAGCCTCGATTCGGCCCTTGAAGCTTTCTTT
j_gene: TRBJ1-1
d_gene: NA
v_gene: TRBV10-3
abundance: NA

CDR3aa: CASSESWDTGELFF
CDR3nt: TGCGCCAGCAGTGAGTCATGGGACACCGGGGAGCTGTTTTTT
j_gene: TRBJ2-2
d_gene: NA
v_gene: TRBV10-2
abundance: NA

CDR3aa: CASSATGTMNTEAFF
CDR3nt: TGTGCCAGCAGCGCAACAGGGACCATGAACACTGAAGCTTTCTTT
j_gene: TRBJ1-1
d_gene: NA
v_gene: TRBV9
abundance: many

CDR3aa: CASSPLTTGVDGYTF
CDR3nt: TGTGCCAGCTCACCGCTTACGACAGGAGTTGATGGCTACACCTTC
j_gene: TRBJ1-2
d_gene: NA
v_gene: TRBV18
abundance: few

CDR3aa: CASSVALAGYEQFF
CDR3nt: TGTGCCAGCAGCGTAGCGCTAGCGGGATATGAGCAGTTCTTC
j_gene: TRBJ2-1
d_gene: TRBD2
v_gene: TRBV9
abundance: few

CDR3aa: CASSPGQGWYGNEKLFF
CDR3nt: TGTGCCAGCTCTCCGGGACAGGGATGGTACGGCAATGAAAAACTGTTTTTT
j_gene: TRBJ1-4
d_gene: TRBD1
v_gene: TRBV19
abundance: NA

CDR3aa: CASSPRQNQPQHF
CDR3nt: TGTGCCAGCAGTCCCCGACAGAATCAGCCCCAGCATTTT
j_gene: TRBJ1-5
d_gene: NA
v_gene: TRBV12-3/TRBV12-4
abundance: few

CDR3aa: CASGLVRTHQSF
CDR3nt: TGTGCTAGTGGTTTGGTACGGACCCATCAGAGCTTC
j_gene: TRBJ2-7
d_gene: NA
v_gene: TRBV12-5
abundance: few

CDR3aa: CASSLQQGVTGELFF
CDR3nt: TGTGCCAGCAGCTTACAACAGGGGGTCACCGGGGAGCTGTTTTTT
j_gene: TRBJ2-2
d_gene: TRBD1
v_gene: TRBV7-6
abundance: NA

CDR3aa: CSAPKGAFGYTF
CDR3nt: TGCAGCGCACCGAAGGGGGCTTTTGGCTACACCTTC
j_gene: TRBJ1-2
d_gene: TRBD1
v_gene: TRBV29-1
abundance: NA

CDR3aa: CASSPSSVYNEQFF
CDR3nt: TGTGCCAGCTCACCTTCCAGCGTATACAATGAGCAGTTCTTC
j_gene: TRBJ2-1
d_gene: NA
v_gene: TRBV18
abundance: NA

CDR3aa: CASSEVGRGLGEQYF
CDR3nt: TGTGCCAGCAGTGAAGTGGGCAGGGGGCTGGGCGAGCAGTACTTC
j_gene: TRBJ2-7
d_gene: TRBD1
v_gene: TRBV2
abundance: few

CDR3aa: CSARATNSGQADTQYF
CDR3nt: TGCAGTGCTAGAGCGACTAACAGCGGGCAAGCAGATACGCAGTATTTT
j_gene: TRBJ2-3
d_gene: NA
v_gene: TRBV20-1
abundance: many

CDR3aa: CASSSLGTSGRGSYNEQFF
CDR3nt: TGCGCCAGCAGCTCCCTCGGGACTAGCGGGAGGGGCTCCTACAATGAGCAGTTCTTC
j_gene: TRBJ2-1
d_gene: TRBD2
v_gene: TRBV5-1
abundance: NA

CDR3aa: CATGQGRGELFF
CDR3nt: TGTGCCACCGGACAGGGGAGAGGGGAGCTGTTTTTT
j_gene: TRBJ2-2
d_gene: TRBD1
v_gene: TRBV10-3
abundance: few

CDR3aa: CASSYPGARGETQYF
CDR3nt: TGTGCCAGCAGTTACCCAGGGGCCAGGGGAGAGACCCAGTACTTC
j_gene: TRBJ2-5
d_gene: NA
v_gene: TRBV6-5
abundance: NA

CDR3aa: CASSLRGANYNEQFF
CDR3nt: TGCGCCAGCAGCTTGCGGGGGGCAAACTACAATGAGCAGTTCTTC
j_gene: TRBJ2-1
d_gene: NA
v_gene: TRBV5-1
abundance: NA

CDR3aa: CASSSAHLAGWTDTQYF
CDR3nt: TGTGCCAGCAGCTCGGCCCATTTAGCGGGATGGACAGATACGCAGTATTTT
j_gene: TRBJ2-3
d_gene: TRBD2
v_gene: TRBV7-3
abundance: few

CDR3aa: CASSLGGRASADTQYF
CDR3nt: TGTGCCAGCAGTTTAGGCGGGAGGGCCTCTGCAGATACGCAGTATTTT
j_gene: TRBJ2-3
d_gene: TRBD2
v_gene: TRBV27
abundance: NA

CDR3aa: CASWAGVTYNEQFF
CDR3nt: TGTGCCAGCTGGGCGGGAGTCACCTACAATGAGCAGTTCTTC
j_gene: TRBJ2-1
d_gene: TRBD2
v_gene: TRBV7-9
abundance: NA

CDR3aa: CASSLGGLFEQFF
CDR3nt: TGTGCCAGCAGCTTAGGCGGGCTTTTTGAGCAGTTCTTC
j_gene: TRBJ2-1
d_gene: NA
v_gene: TRBV7-8
abundance: few

CDR3aa: CASSGGEGTGNTIYF
CDR3nt: TGTGCCAGCAGTGGAGGCGAGGGCACTGGAAACACCATATATTTT
j_gene: TRBJ1-3
d_gene: NA
v_gene: TRBV25-1
abundance: NA

CDR3aa: CASSQDRIAGATGELFF
CDR3nt: TGTGCCAGCAGCCAAGATAGGATAGCGGGGGCCACCGGGGAGCTGTTTTTT
j_gene: TRBJ2-2
d_gene: TRBD2
v_gene: TRBV3-1
abundance: NA

CDR3aa: CANSERDSLVSSYEQYF
CDR3nt: TGTGCCAACAGTGAACGGGACTCCCTAGTGTCCTCCTACGAGCAGTACTTC
j_gene: TRBJ2-7
d_gene: NA
v_gene: TRBV2
abundance: NA

CDR3aa: CAISGRTAAYNEQFF
CDR3nt: TGTGCCATCAGTGGGCGTACAGCGGCCTACAATGAGCAGTTCTTC
j_gene: TRBJ2-1
d_gene: NA
v_gene: TRBV10-3
abundance: many

CDR3aa: CASSGYRGYAGNTIYF
CDR3nt: TGTGCCAGCAGTGGGTACAGGGGCTACGCTGGAAACACCATATATTTT
j_gene: TRBJ1-3
d_gene: TRBD1
v_gene: TRBV28
abundance: few

CDR3aa: CSAGDGRVGSPLHF
CDR3nt: TGCAGTGCCGGGGACGGACGGGTTGGGTCACCCCTCCACTTT
j_gene: TRBJ1-6
d_gene: NA
v_gene: TRBV20-1
abundance: few

CDR3aa: CASRSQRGGDYGYTF
CDR3nt: TGTGCCAGCAGAAGCCAGCGGGGTGGAGACTATGGCTACACCTTC
j_gene: TRBJ1-2
d_gene: NA
v_gene: TRBV6-5
abundance: few

CDR3aa: CASSQDLRLAGGVEQYF
CDR3nt: TGTGCCAGCAGCCAAGATCTACGGCTAGCGGGAGGGGTAGAGCAGTACTTC
j_gene: TRBJ2-7
d_gene: TRBD2
v_gene: TRBV4-2
abundance: few

CDR3aa: CAVRDRSRETQYF
CDR3nt: TGTGCCGTCCGGGACAGATCCAGAGAGACCCAGTACTTC
j_gene: TRBJ2-5
d_gene: TRBD1
v_gene: TRBV6-6
abundance: few

CDR3aa: CSVEEQFF
CDR3nt: TGCAGCGTTGAGGAGCAGTTCTTC
j_gene: TRBJ2-1
d_gene: NA
v_gene: TRBV29-1
abundance: many

CDR3aa: CASSSPGGTKGDTQYF
CDR3nt: TGTGCCAGCAGCTCCCCAGGGGGGACTAAGGGCGATACGCAGTATTTT
j_gene: TRBJ2-3
d_gene: NA
v_gene: TRBV7-3
abundance: NA

CDR3aa: CASSLLATHSNQPQHF
CDR3nt: TGTGCCAGCAGTTTACTGGCGACTCACAGCAATCAGCCCCAGCATTTT
j_gene: TRBJ1-5
d_gene: NA
v_gene: TRBV12-3/TRBV12-4
abundance: few

CDR3aa: CASSVVPTGGILNTEAFF
CDR3nt: TGTGCCAGCAGCGTAGTCCCCACAGGGGGCATCCTGAACACTGAAGCTTTCTTT
j_gene: TRBJ1-1
d_gene: TRBD1
v_gene: TRBV9
abundance: few

CDR3aa: CASSLARTENSPLHF
CDR3nt: TGCGCCAGCAGCTTGGCCAGGACAGAGAATTCACCCCTCCACTTT
j_gene: TRBJ1-6
d_gene: NA
v_gene: TRBV5-1
abundance: few

CDR3aa: CASSLGLGLRAQNNEQFF
CDR3nt: TGTGCCAGCAGCTTAGGACTGGGGTTACGGGCCCAGAACAATGAGCAGTTCTTC
j_gene: TRBJ2-1
d_gene: NA
v_gene: TRBV11-1
abundance: NA

CDR3aa: CASSSATGTSFYEQYF
CDR3nt: TGTGCCAGTAGTAGCGCAACCGGGACTAGCTTCTACGAGCAGTACTTC
j_gene: TRBJ2-7
d_gene: TRBD2
v_gene: TRBV19
abundance: NA

CDR3aa: CASSPPGGLLLRELFF
CDR3nt: TGTGCCAGCTCACCACCGGGAGGACTACTTCTCAGGGAGCTGTTTTTT
j_gene: TRBJ2-2
d_gene: NA
v_gene: TRBV18
abundance: few

CDR3aa: CASGTLYGEQFF
CDR3nt: TGCGCCAGCGGGACCCTCTACGGTGAGCAGTTCTTC
j_gene: TRBJ2-1
d_gene: NA
v_gene: TRBV10-1
abundance: NA

CDR3aa: CSASRALRYQETQYF
CDR3nt: TGCAGTGCTTCCCGGGCGCTTCGGTACCAAGAGACCCAGTACTTC
j_gene: TRBJ2-5
d_gene: NA
v_gene: TRBV20-1
abundance: NA

CDR3aa: CASSFRGGTYNEQFF
CDR3nt: TGTGCCAGCAGCTTCCGGGGCGGAACCTACAATGAGCAGTTCTTC
j_gene: TRBJ2-1
d_gene: NA
v_gene: TRBV11-2
abundance: many

CDR3aa: CASSLGSSGTGELFF
CDR3nt: TGTGCCAGCAGCTTGGGTAGTTCCGGCACCGGGGAGCTGTTTTTT
j_gene: TRBJ2-2
d_gene: NA
v_gene: TRBV5-6
abundance: few

CDR3aa: CSVGIPWTGELFF
CDR3nt: TGCAGTGTTGGAATACCATGGACCGGGGAGCTGTTTTTT
j_gene: TRBJ2-2
d_gene: NA
v_gene: TRBV20-1
abundance: NA

CDR3aa: CASSLGLASVF
CDR3nt: TGTGCCAGCAGCTTAGGACTAGCGTCGGTCTTC
j_gene: TRBJ2-1
d_gene: TRBD2
v_gene: TRBV5-6
abundance: few

CDR3aa: CASSPGGTTNTGELFF
CDR3nt: TGTGCCAGCAGTCCCGGAGGGACTACTAACACCGGGGAGCTGTTTTTT
j_gene: TRBJ2-2
d_gene: TRBD2
v_gene: TRBV27
abundance: NA

CDR3aa: CASSLWGQIYGYTF
CDR3nt: TGTGCCAGCAGTCTTTGGGGACAGATTTATGGCTACACCTTC
j_gene: TRBJ1-2
d_gene: TRBD1
v_gene: TRBV28
abundance: few

CDR3aa: CASSLVTGPYEQYF
CDR3nt: TGTGCCAGCAGCTTAGTTACAGGGCCCTACGAGCAGTACTTC
j_gene: TRBJ2-7
d_gene: NA
v_gene: TRBV11-2
abundance: many